This T cell receptor beta chain was sequenced during a study of response to subunit inactivated influenza vaccine. Study-level results: Authors suggested few new T cells are recruited by each seasonal influenza vaccination.

This clonotype was seen at least ten times. Its specificity is not known. One entry per CDR3 protein results from TCRdb running MiXCR on the RT-PCR reads. Of about 650,000 distinct CDR3 sequences in the sample, around 13% were seen once. This receptor was taken from a man aged 50 to 60 who received an inactivated influenza vaccine. The source material was PBMCs from blood, sampled around two weeks before vaccination.

The CDR3, as DNA: TGCGCCAGCAGCTTAACAGGGGACTCTAACTATGGCTACACCTTC. This sequence encodes CASSLTGDSNYGYTF. The chain combines TRBV5-1 with TRBJ1-2, with 7 bases matching TRBD1. V shed 2 bases and J 0 bases; nucleotides not matched to a gene: 4. The CDR3 consists of 15 residues. Per the germline V gene, CDR1 is SGHRS and CDR2 is YFSETQ.